This T cell receptor (beta chain) was recovered during a study of shared clonotypes between healthy human individuals (dated by TCRdb to the early 2020s). Notes on the research overall: A couple of women and a few men aged 18 to 49 years were included in the cohort. Per donor, three plates each were used for CD4 naive and CD4 memory, two for CD8 naive, and one for CD8 memory. To estimate repertoire size and how much clonotype sharing occurs between individuals, the study deeply sequenced the blood TCR repertoires of about five healthy adults. To increase sequencing depth and limit assay-specific biases, different laboratories used diverse techniques to prepare libraries and sequence TCR repertoires. Leukapheresis yielded between about 0.9 and 8.9 billion PBMCs per donor. On the study overall, not on this receptor specifically: Only blood was sampled, and tissue TCR repertoires likely differ from those in blood. Larger estimated clonotype richness was generally found for naive subsets than for memory subsets. Compared with non-shared clonotypes, clonotypes shared by all four sorted-subset donors had higher generation probabilities. Even with the large sequencing depth, rarefaction of the sorted-subset datasets indicated that sequencing was incomplete. When a handful of donors were compared, the shared fraction of clonotypes was about 5% for naive CD4, approximately 3.3% for naive CD8, 2.3% for memory CD4, and 0.3% to 0.5% for memory CD8. Pairwise subsampling indicated that sequencing depth was expected to affect the degree of clonotype sharing among donors. The genetic and exposure-history diversity represented was limited by the small number of donors.

V is clipped by 7 bases and J by 0 bases, and the sequence between their germline boundaries is 11 bases long. The CDR3 measures 14 amino acids from cysteine to phenylalanine. Just CDR3 DNA is preserved here, 42 bases in frame from base 1. The germline V gene (reference sequence) supplies CDR1 MNHEY and CDR2 SMNVEV. TCR CDR3 regions were amplified from genomic DNA by multiplex PCR using the deep immunoSEQ assay. Extracted genomic DNA from each cell subset was distributed evenly across all wells of several immunoSEQ 96-well plates, and each plate was treated as a replicate. For sorted subsets, roughly 200 ng of genomic DNA, equivalent to some 30,000 T cell genomes, went into each replicate PCR. The purified libraries were quantified using a Qubit 3.0 fluorometer, sized with a Bioanalyzer 2100, and then quantified again using the KAPA Library Quantification kit. A separate single-read 150-cycle Illumina NextSeq 550 flow cell was used to sequence each immunoSEQ 96-well plate. The original methods were these. Because only junctional sequences without quality scores were contained in the immunoSEQ output, filtering matching that applied to full-length reads could not be performed. Sequences were annotated with PyIR, a Python wrapper for IgBLAST v1.9, using IMGT germline references to assign V/J genes and CDR3. Reads were filtered out if the reads had weak V/J assignments (E-value above 1e-6), no CDR3, stop codons, out-of-frame junctions, or ambiguous translated residues. A V3J clonotype was defined by an identical inferred V gene, J gene, and CDR3 amino acid sequence. The percentage overlap between two repertoires was calculated by dividing the number of shared unique clonotypes by the size of the smaller repertoire. RTK rarefaction, the Chao1 estimator, and Recon v2.1 estimates of unobserved clonotypes were used to assess repertoire richness. Generation probabilities were computed with OLGA for all TCRbeta clonotypes obtained by the gDNA method from several donors. TCRdb's version of the immuneACCESS table is confined to in-frame rearrangements and falls short of the full clone set. An unresolved V gene accounts for under half of the shortfall where checked; the remainder is of unknown origin. For V, J and clone size, that table is used; D and trimming come from the DNA. For this sample there are around 980,000 clones; roughly 74% appear just once. 0.61% of the sample comes from the top ten.

The donors were healthy, HIV-negative adults with no recently reported acute infections or vaccinations. All donors were Caucasian adults living in Nashville, Tennessee, USA. CD4+ T cells were enriched through magnetic negative selection, after which naive cells were positively selected on CD45RA and the remaining negative fraction served as the memory subset. Blood was obtained by leukapheresis, after which PBMCs were separated by Ficoll-Histopaque density gradient centrifugation and cryopreserved in liquid nitrogen vapor phase. Analytical flow cytometry was used to check the purity and quantity of each magnetically sorted T cell population. Genomic DNA was isolated from every sorted fraction and measured by UV absorbance on a Nanodrop 2000c. Worth noting for this clone: Its antigen is unknown. No base quality information exists; no much larger clone differs at one position.

Source material: memory CD4+ T cells from PBMCs. Reading the label with the study, this specimen's cell subset or site is: CD45RA-negative fraction. The sequence was obtained from a man in his late teens or twenties in good health. Some clones in this sample may be carry-over from other donors' samples. The sequence links TRBV27 to TRBJ2-3, with an unclear D gene assignment. The CDR3 protein: CASKPLDSTDTQYF. The DNA sequence is TGTGCCAGCAAACCCCTCGACAGCACAGATACGCAGTATTTT.